Listed here are 32 T cell receptor beta chains from one sample, sequenced in a study of CD8+ T cells in alopecia areata (dated by TCRdb to the late 2010s). The time point label, as the study defines it: about 25 weeks on oral tofacitinib. The sample's treatment or condition label, in plain terms: oral pan-JAK inhibitor, 5-10 mg twice daily. Library method: the immunoSEQ multiplex PCR assay. RNA was extracted from all samples and reverse transcribed into cDNA as template for TCR sequencing. Drawn from immuneACCESS, this table holds only the in-frame rearrangements with V and J called that TCRdb kept. Clones are partly lost; checked studies trace under half to an unresolved V gene and leave the rest unexplained. Present in this sample are 150,000 to 250,000 clones, 55% to 70% of which were seen just once. In total, the top ten clones hold 5.5% of the sample. The starting material was CD4+ T cells sorted from blood, obtained at week 24, from a patient treated with tofacitinib. Every receptor here comes from a human donor with alopecia areata.

This clone came up a few times. This chain links TRBV7-2 with TRBJ1-1; tentative D call: TRBD1 (5 bases). The CDR3 is 10 residues long. Looked up from germline, CDR1 is SGHTA and CDR2 is FQGNSA. The germline V and J ends were trimmed by 4 bases and 11 bases, with 8 bases remaining between them. Here the CDR3 DNA reads TGTGCCAGCAGCTGGGGACCGGCTTTCTTT. Translated, it gives CASSWGPAFF.

This chain uses TRBV18 with TRBJ2-7; D possibly corresponds to TRBD2 (5 bases). There are 11 residues in the CDR3. Germline CDR1 and CDR2: KGHSH and LQKENI. V shed 3 bases and J shed 5 bases, with 5 bases lying between them. In DNA, the CDR3 is TGTGCCAGCTCACCGGGAGACGAGCAGTACTTC. Protein product: CASSPGDEQYF.

This clone was seen a single time. This chain connects TRBV5-6 to TRBJ2-5, with 7 positions matching TRBD2. The germline V gene has CDR1 SGHDT and CDR2 YYEEEE. V trimming: 0 bases; J trimming: 4 bases; junction bases outside the gene matches: 6. The length of the CDR3 is 15 residues. CDR3 bases: TGTGCCAGCAGCTTGGGAGCTAGCGGTGGAGAGACCCAGTACTTC. Encoded protein: CASSLGASGGETQYF.

A few counts support this clone. The chain has TRBV27 and TRBJ2-5, with 8 positions matching TRBD2. Germline CDR1 MNHEY, CDR2 SMNVEV (reference sequence). Trimming removed 6 bases from V and 4 bases from J; junction bases left unmatched: 10. This CDR3 comprises 15 residues. The DNA for the CDR3 is TGTGCCAGCAGAAAGAGCGGGAGTAGGGGAGAGACCCAGTACTTC. This translates into CASRKSGSRGETQYF.

The V and J genes are TRBV19 and TRBJ2-5, with D maybe TRBD1 (5 bases). V lost 9 bases, J lost 5 bases, and 19 bases lay in between. This CDR3 contains 14 residues. Germline values: CDR1 LNHDA, CDR2 SQIVND (reference sequence). The CDR3 here is CASQNRRGFETQYF. CDR3 sequence (DNA): TGTGCCAGCCAAAATAGAAGGGGATTCGAGACCCAGTACTTC.

The chain uses TRBV19 and TRBJ2-6; 8 nucleotides align to TRBD1. The CDR3 is 14 amino acids. The V gene's germline CDR1 is LNHDA and CDR2 SQIVND (reference sequence). V lost 9 bases, J lost 2 bases, and 3 bases stayed unmatched. CDR3: CASGQGTGANVLTF. The CDR3, as DNA: TGTGCCAGCGGACAGGGTACTGGGGCCAACGTCCTGACTTTC.

The chain uses TRBV2 and TRBJ2-3; no reliable D call. V dropped 2 bases and J dropped 0 bases, with 6 bases sitting between them. The CDR3 has 14 amino acids. Germline V lookup: CDR1 SNHLY, CDR2 FYNNEI. In nucleotides, the CDR3 is TGTGCCAGCAGTGAATCCCCTAGCACAGATACGCAGTATTTT. Protein product: CASSESPSTDTQYF. The whole variable domain, remainder taken from reference TRBV2 and TRBJ2-3, is EPEVTQTPSHQVTQMGQEVILRCVPISNHLYFYWYRQILGQKVEFLVSFYNNEISEKSEIFDDQFSVERPDGSNFTLKIRSTKLEDSAMYFCASSESPSTDTQYFGPGTRLTVL.

This clone has more than one count but fewer than ten. The rearrangement uses TRBV29-1 and TRBJ2-6; 9 bases line up with TRBD1. Germline V gene lookup returns CDR1 SQVTM and CDR2 ANQGSEA. Trimming removed 6 bases from V and 0 bases from J; junction bases left unmatched: 6. This CDR3 spans 16 amino acids. CDR3 in DNA: TGCAGCGTCCTCGACAGGGGGAACTCTGGGGCCAACGTCCTGACTTTC. Translated: CSVLDRGNSGANVLTF.

The J gene is TRBJ1-4, the V gene TRBV2, with unresolved D. Germline V gives CDR1 SNHLY, CDR2 FYNNEI. CDR3 length equals 11 residues. V was pared by 3 bases and J by 6 bases, with 2 bases between. The CDR3 here is CASSDDEKLFF. The CDR3 coding sequence is TGTGCCAGCAGTGACGATGAAAAACTGTTTTTT. Variable domain in full (rest from reference TRBV2 and TRBJ1-4): EPEVTQTPSHQVTQMGQEVILRCVPISNHLYFYWYRQILGQKVEFLVSFYNNEISEKSEIFDDQFSVERPDGSNFTLKIRSTKLEDSAMYFCASSDDEKLFFGSGTQLSVL.

In its sample, this clone was seen once. The V and J genes are TRBV9 and TRBJ1-2; no clear D. The V gene's germline CDR1 is SGDLS and CDR2 YYNGEE. Trimming removed 2 bases from V and 4 bases from J, with 15 bases in between. The CDR3 consists of 15 residues. The CDR3 sequence is CASSVDPQRGYGYTF. CDR3 sequence (DNA): TGTGCCAGCAGCGTTGACCCACAGCGGGGCTATGGCTACACCTTC.

The V gene is TRBV23-1, the J gene TRBJ2-5, with TRBD1 identical over 7 bases. TRBV23-1 is annotated as an ORF whose role is uncertain. The CDR3 has 15 amino acids. After removal of 4 bases from V and 5 bases from J, the junction contained 10 bases not matched to a gene. CDR3 in amino acids: CASSPTTGSAETQYF. The DNA for the CDR3 is TGCGCCAGCAGTCCGACGACAGGGAGCGCCGAGACCCAGTACTTC.

The chain uses TRBV4-2 and TRBJ1-1; weak D call: TRBD1 (6 bases). Germline lookup yields CDR1 LGHNA and CDR2 YNFKEQ. CDR3 length: 15 residues. The V gene lost 5 bases and the J gene lost 3 bases, with 16 bases spanning the gap. The CDR3 reads CASSSTGLGDTEAFF. CDR3 DNA: TGTGCCAGCAGCTCGACAGGACTCGGGGACACTGAAGCTTTCTTT.

The genes are TRBV7-9 and TRBJ2-1, with 8 bases that match TRBD1. The germline V gene encodes CDR1 SEHNR and CDR2 FQNEAQ (reference sequence). The CDR3 has 14 amino acids. V lost 5 bases to trimming and J lost 5 bases; unmatched junction nucleotides: 5. DNA of the CDR3: TGTGCCAGCAGCCAGCGGACAGGGAACAATGAGCAGTTCTTC. Amino acid sequence: CASSQRTGNNEQFF. The full variable domain, its missing parts supplied by reference TRBV7-9 and TRBJ2-1, is DTGVSQNPRHKITKRGQNVTFRCDPISEHNRLYWYRQTLGQGPEFLTYFQNEAQLEKSRLLSDRFSAERPKGSFSTLEIQRTEQGDSAMYLCASSQRTGNNEQFFGPGTRLTVL.

DNA of the CDR3: TGTGCCTTAGTCGAGGGGGCGGAACACAATGAGCAGTTCTTC. It is translated as CALVEGAEHNEQFF. The rearrangement links TRBV30 to TRBJ2-1, with 7 bases matching TRBD1. CDR1 and CDR2 from the germline V gene are GTSNPN and SVGIG (reference sequence). This CDR3 is 14 amino acids long. After removal of 7 bases from V and 5 bases from J, the junction contained 11 bases not matched to a gene.

The chain combines TRBV18 with TRBJ1-1, with D possibly matching TRBD1 (5 bases). CDR3 length equals 13 residues. The V gene lost 3 bases and the J gene lost 7 bases, with 12 bases spanning the gap. The germline gives CDR1 KGHSH, CDR2 LQKENI. The CDR3 sequence: CASSPTEAGEAFF. In DNA form, the CDR3 reads TGTGCCAGCTCACCGACAGAAGCTGGTGAAGCTTTCTTT.

V usage is TRBV28 and J usage is TRBJ2-1; no clear D gene. The CDR3 runs to 12 residues. Germline CDR1 is MDHEN and CDR2 is SYDVKM. Trimming stripped 4 bases from V and 6 bases from J, with 7 bases between. CDR3 in DNA: TGTGCCAGCAGTTCCCCGGCCAATGAGCAGTTCTTC. Protein: CASSSPANEQFF.

The CDR3 nucleotides are TGCAGCGTTGCTCAAGTAGACAGTCAGTACTTC. Translation gives CSVAQVDSQYF. The chain links TRBV29-1 to TRBJ2-7; D perhaps matches TRBD1 (5 bases). Trimming removed 4 bases at V and 10 bases at J, with 14 bases between. There are 11 residues in the CDR3. CDR1 is SQVTM, CDR2 ANQGSEA, per germline.

This clone was observed a few times. This CDR3 reads CASSLAARRGEQYF. The CDR3 DNA reads as TGTGCCAGCAGCTTAGCCGCTAGAAGGGGCGAGCAGTACTTC. This chain links TRBV7-2 with TRBJ2-7; tentative D call: TRBD1 (5 bases). The germline V gene has CDR1 SGHTA and CDR2 FQGNSA. The V gene lost 0 bases and the J gene lost 6 bases, with 12 bases spanning the gap. The CDR3 is 14 residues long.

The chain links TRBV30 to TRBJ2-1; no firm D call. This CDR3 comprises 14 residues. CDR1 is GTSNPN and CDR2 is SVGIG in the germline V gene (reference sequence). V lost 2 bases to trimming and J lost 4 bases, with 12 bases between them. CDR3 protein: CAWSTRREYNEQFF. The CDR3 nucleotides read TGTGCCTGGAGTACCAGGCGAGAGTACAATGAGCAGTTCTTC.

J is TRBJ2-3 and V is TRBV5-1, with a tentative D call TRBD2 (6 bases). The CDR3 is 16 amino acids. The V end was cut by 1 base, the J end by 5 bases, with 17 bases between. Germline CDR1 reads SGHRS; CDR2 reads YFSETQ. CDR3 loop: CASSLIESGAGDTQYF. DNA for the CDR3: TGCGCCAGCAGCTTGATTGAATCGGGAGCCGGAGATACGCAGTATTTT.

This clone was detected a few times. V usage is TRBV7-2 and J usage is TRBJ2-7; D call uncertain. Germline-derived CDR1 and CDR2 are SGHTA and FQGNSA. The CDR3 covers 13 residues. Trimming pared 4 bases from V and 0 bases from J, leaving 7 bases between. The CDR3 nucleotides read TGTGCCAGCAGCTCCCGCCACTCCTACGAGCAGTACTTC. It yields the protein CASSSRHSYEQYF.

V usage is TRBV2 and J usage is TRBJ1-1; D may be TRBD1 (5 bases). Trimming shortened V by 6 bases and J by 1 base, and 9 bases separated the two germline ends. The V gene's germline CDR1 is SNHLY and CDR2 FYNNEI. The CDR3 has 13 amino acids. The CDR3 nucleotides are TGTGCCAGCAGAGCCACAGGGAACACTGAAGCTTTCTTT. Encoded protein: CASRATGNTEAFF.

The chain joins TRBV27 to TRBJ2-7; D possibly uses TRBD1 or TRBD2 (5 bases each). CDR1 is MNHEY, CDR2 SMNVEV, per germline (reference sequence). Trimming removed 7 bases from V and 5 bases from J, with 12 bases in between. The length of the CDR3 is 12 residues. The CDR3 sequence: CASTQGPDEQYF. CDR3 nucleotides: TGTGCCAGCACCCAGGGACCGGACGAGCAGTACTTC.

The chain links TRBV5-6 to TRBJ1-2; D might be TRBD1 (5 bases). Trimming cost V 1 base and J 1 base, with 8 bases left between them. The CDR3 is made up of 14 amino acids. The V gene's germline CDR1 is SGHDT and CDR2 YYEEEE. The DNA of the CDR3 is TGTGCCAGCAGCTTGACAGGAATTAACTATGGCTACACCTTC. Protein sequence: CASSLTGINYGYTF.

The table lists this clone with a few counts. V and J are TRBV5-1 and TRBJ2-5, with a possible D match to TRBD2 (5 bases). The CDR3 spans 14 residues. V lost 3 bases and J 3 bases, leaving 12 bases between the germline ends. In germline, CDR1 is SGHRS, CDR2 YFSETQ. The CDR3 nucleotides read TGCGCCAGCAGCTCGCTGACTATTAAAGAGACCCAGTACTTC. This encodes CASSSLTIKETQYF.

The chain combines TRBV4-3 with TRBJ1-6; D ambiguous. This CDR3 spans 14 amino acids. The ends were cut back, 1 base at V and 9 bases at J, with 10 bases in the middle. Germline V gene data show CDR1 as LGHNA and CDR2 as YSLEER. The CDR3 spells CASSQVEGSSPLHF. The CDR3 bases are TGCGCCAGCAGCCAAGTTGAGGGAAGTTCACCCCTCCACTTT.

For this clone: Different DNA sequences within this sample yield the same CDR3. This CDR3 is CASSLPGEETQYF. The CDR3 nucleotides are TGCGCCAGCAGCTTGCCGGGGGAAGAGACCCAGTACTTC. The chain combines TRBV5-1 with TRBJ2-5, with D possibly being TRBD2 (6 bases). The CDR3 contains 13 residues. V was shortened by 1 base and J by 3 bases, with 7 bases between the two germline ends. Germline values: CDR1 SGHRS, CDR2 YFSETQ.

In its sample, this clone was seen a few times. The rearrangement uses TRBV15 and TRBJ2-1, with no clear D. Trimming took 0 bases from V and 5 from J, leaving 11 bases between them. CDR1 LNHNV and CDR2 YYDKDF come from the germline V gene (reference sequence). This CDR3 spans 15 amino acids. In DNA, the CDR3 is TGTGCCACCAGCAGAGAAAACAGTATTAACAATGAGCAGTTCTTC. This sequence encodes CATSRENSINNEQFF.

The chain combines TRBV7-2 with TRBJ1-2, with D possibly being TRBD1 (6 bases). CDR3 length equals 13 residues. Germline values: CDR1 SGHTA, CDR2 FQGNSA. V shed 5 bases and J shed 4 bases, with 11 bases lying between them. The CDR3 protein is CASSPRTAYGYTF. The CDR3 region has the DNA TGTGCCAGCAGCCCTAGGACAGCCTATGGCTACACCTTC.

The chain has TRBV4-2 and TRBJ2-2; possibly TRBD1 for D (5 bases). CDR1 is LGHNA, CDR2 YNFKEQ, per germline. The CDR3 runs to 14 residues. The V and J ends lost 0 bases and 9 bases respectively, with 11 bases between them. The CDR3 spells CASSQEVKGWELFF. The DNA for the CDR3 is TGTGCCAGCAGCCAAGAGGTGAAGGGGTGGGAGCTGTTTTTT.

The chain couples TRBV19 to TRBJ1-1; 7 nucleotides agree with TRBD1. The CDR3 is 17 residues long. Trimming removed 5 bases from V and 0 bases from J; junction bases left unmatched: 12. Germline V gene data show CDR1 as LNHDA and CDR2 as SQIVND (reference sequence). CDR3 in amino acids: CASSDRDRPTMNTEAFF. DNA for the CDR3: TGTGCCAGTAGTGACCGGGACAGACCTACGATGAACACTGAAGCTTTCTTT.

The chain links TRBV6-5 to TRBJ2-3; D remains ambiguous. CDR1 MNHEY and CDR2 SVGAGI come from the germline V gene. This CDR3 contains 14 residues. Between the trimmed V and J ends, which lost 6 bases and 0 bases, there was a span of 10 bases. CDR3 coding DNA: TGTGCCAGCAGCCCTGGCCCTAGCACAGATACGCAGTATTTT. Translated, it gives CASSPGPSTDTQYF.